Presented here are 26 T cell receptor beta chains from one specimen sequenced in a study of cytomegalovirus exposure and HLA in healthy donors. Only in-frame clones appear in the TCRdb table, and some are missing; sequencing was by immunoSEQ multiplex PCR. The sample shows approximately 270,000 clones, roughly 84% of them seen only once. The sample consisted of PBMCs. These receptors were taken from a man aged 18 to 29 in good health and CMV-seropositive.

The V call is TRBV9, the J call TRBJ2-7; 11 positions agree with TRBD1. Looked up from germline, CDR1 is SGDLS and CDR2 is YYNGEE. CDR3 length: 12 amino acids. J gave up 3 bases and V 8 bases, and 1 base lay outside the gene matches. The CDR3 here is CASGTGGYEQYF. The CDR3 bases are TGTGCCAGTGGGACAGGGGGCTACGAGCAGTACTTC.

V and J are TRBV4-2 and TRBJ2-1; TRBD2 matches at 11 bases. CDR1 and CDR2 from the germline V gene are LGHNA and YNFKEQ. After removal of 4 bases from V and 8 bases from J, the junction contained 7 bases not matched to a gene. The CDR3 is 15 amino acids. The CDR3 region is CASSPGLAVVDEQFF. CDR3 nucleotide sequence: TGTGCCAGCAGCCCGGGACTAGCGGTCGTTGATGAGCAGTTCTTC.

This chain links TRBV10-3 with TRBJ2-7, with 11 bases matching TRBD2. CDR1 ENHRY and CDR2 SYGVKD come from the germline V gene. J was trimmed by 4 bases and V by 1 base; bases with no gene match: 0. The CDR3 consists of 14 residues. The CDR3 DNA reads as TGTGCCATCAGTGAGTGGACTAGCGGGTACGAGCAGTACTTC. Amino acids: CAISEWTSGYEQYF.

This CDR3 is CASGPGGYEQYF. In nucleotides, the CDR3 is TGTGCCTCCGGCCCAGGGGGCTACGAGCAGTACTTC. The chain couples TRBV6-1 to TRBJ2-7, with 7 bases aligning to TRBD1. Germline V gives CDR1 MNHNS, CDR2 SASEGT. This CDR3 spans 12 amino acids. J was trimmed by 3 bases and V by 11 bases; bases with no gene match: 7.

V usage is TRBV5-4 and J usage is TRBJ1-2; 12 nucleotides agree with TRBD1. Germline lookup yields CDR1 SGHNT and CDR2 YYREEE (reference sequence). Losses at the gene ends were 4 bases for V and 13 bases for J; bases not matched to a gene: 14. CDR3 size: 15 residues. The CDR3 bases are TGTGCCAGCAGCCTAACCCTTCCGGGACAGGGGGCAGGCACCTTC. As protein: CASSLTLPGQGAGTF.

The table lists this clone with a count of one. This chain uses TRBV2 with TRBJ2-7; tentatively, D is TRBD1 or TRBD2 (5 bases each). V was trimmed by 3 bases and J by 3 bases, leaving 12 bases between them. This CDR3 is built from 14 residues. Germline V gene lookup returns CDR1 SNHLY and CDR2 FYNNEI. The CDR3 nucleotides are TGTGCCAGCAGTGATGGGGGACGGATCTACGAGCAGTACTTC. Translation: CASSDGGRIYEQYF. The full variable domain, its missing parts supplied by reference TRBV2 and TRBJ2-7, is EPEVTQTPSHQVTQMGQEVILRCVPISNHLYFYWYRQILGQKVEFLVSFYNNEISEKSEIFDDQFSVERPDGSNFTLKIRSTKLEDSAMYFCASSDGGRIYEQYFGPGTRLTVT.

J is TRBJ2-1 and V is TRBV9; perhaps TRBD1 as D (5 bases). V shed 2 bases and J shed 6 bases, with 15 bases lying between them. Per germline, CDR1 SGDLS and CDR2 YYNGEE. The CDR3 runs to 15 residues. CDR3 region: CASSVGLDLPNEQFF. CDR3 nucleotide sequence: TGTGCCAGCAGCGTGGGGCTGGATCTGCCCAATGAGCAGTTCTTC.

The V call is TRBV5-1, the J call TRBJ2-7; D gene ambiguous. The CDR3 has 13 amino acids. The V gene's germline CDR1 is SGHRS and CDR2 YFSETQ. The V end lost 0 bases, the J end lost 2 bases, and 6 bases lay between the germline ends. In DNA form, the CDR3 reads TGCGCCAGCAGCTTGGACAGTACCTACGAGCAGTACTTC. Translation: CASSLDSTYEQYF.

CDR3 loop: CASSRSGLRGVNEQFF. CDR3 nucleotides: TGTGCCAGCTCACGATCCGGGCTCCGTGGGGTTAATGAGCAGTTCTTC. The chain combines TRBV18 with TRBJ2-1; D unresolved. This CDR3 is built from 16 residues. Trimming cost V 4 bases and J 7 bases, with 20 bases left between them. Germline V CDR1 and CDR2: KGHSH, LQKENI.

V gene TRBV28 combines with J gene TRBJ2-7, with D unclear. CDR1 MDHEN and CDR2 SYDVKM come from the germline V gene. V was cut by 6 bases and J by 0 bases, with 9 bases left in between. This CDR3 spans 13 amino acids. In DNA, the CDR3 is TGTGCCAGCAGGCCCGGCCCCTCCTACGAGCAGTACTTC. Protein sequence: CASRPGPSYEQYF.

V gene TRBV14 combines with J gene TRBJ2-7; D might be TRBD2 (6 bases). CDR1 is SGHDN and CDR2 is FVKESK in the germline V gene. V lost 0 bases, J lost 7 bases, and 10 bases lay in between. CDR3 length equals 13 residues. DNA for the CDR3: TGTGCCAGCAGCCAAGAAGTTGGGGGGGAGCAGTACTTC. It is translated as CASSQEVGGEQYF.

The chain carries TRBV30 and TRBJ1-5; 7 nucleotides align to TRBD1. The V gene end was trimmed by 1 base and the J gene end by 6 bases; junction bases not matched to a gene: 6. The CDR3 contains 14 residues. Germline V gene lookup returns CDR1 GTSNPN and CDR2 SVGIG (reference sequence). The CDR3 is CAWSGSGGGQPQHF. CDR3 bases: TGTGCCTGGAGTGGGTCAGGGGGTGGTCAGCCCCAGCATTTT.

V usage is TRBV7-3 and J usage is TRBJ2-1; weak D call: TRBD1 (5 bases). This CDR3 spans 15 amino acids. The germline CDR1 and CDR2 sequences are SGHTA and FQGTGA. Trimming cost V 5 bases and J 5 bases, with 16 bases left between them. This CDR3 is CASSVEQGINNEQFF. CDR3 nucleotide sequence: TGTGCCAGCAGCGTCGAGCAGGGAATAAACAATGAGCAGTTCTTC. The full variable domain, completed using reference TRBV7-3 and TRBJ2-1, is GAGVSQTPSNKVTEKGKYVELRCDPISGHTALYWYRQSLGQGPEFLIYFQGTGAADDSGLPNDRFFAVRPEGSVSTLKIQRTERGDSAVYLCASSVEQGINNEQFFGPGTRLTVL.

V usage is TRBV2 and J usage is TRBJ1-4, with D uncertain. Trimming took 4 bases from V and 0 from J, leaving 6 bases between them. The length of the CDR3 is 14 residues. The germline V gene encodes CDR1 SNHLY and CDR2 FYNNEI. The CDR3 sequence is CASSVSATNEKLFF. The CDR3 DNA is TGTGCCAGCAGTGTGTCAGCAACTAATGAAAAACTGTTTTTT.

V is TRBV6-1 and J is TRBJ2-1; D may correspond to TRBD1 or TRBD2 (5 bases each). V lost 7 bases to trimming and J lost 9 bases, with 19 bases between them. The CDR3 has 14 amino acids. Germline CDR1 reads MNHNS; CDR2 reads SASEGT. The chain's CDR3 is CASTPTRGYGEQFF. The CDR3 DNA reads as TGTGCCAGCACCCCGACGAGGGGATACGGTGAGCAGTTCTTC.

The rearrangement uses TRBV9 and TRBJ2-1; D not certain. The CDR3 covers 13 residues. Germline V gene sequence: CDR1 SGDLS, CDR2 YYNGEE. Trimming shortened V by 0 bases and J by 10 bases, and 11 bases separated the two germline ends. CDR3 protein: CASSVAPALEQFF. The CDR3 DNA sequence: TGTGCCAGCAGCGTAGCACCAGCCCTCGAGCAGTTCTTC.

The CDR3 loop is CASSLDGGQNTEAFF. CDR3 in DNA: TGTGCCAGCAGCTTAGACGGAGGACAGAACACTGAAGCTTTCTTT. The chain recombines TRBV11-3 with TRBJ1-1, with D perhaps TRBD1 (5 bases). The CDR3 contains 15 residues. The ends were cut back, 0 bases at V and 1 base at J, with 9 bases in the middle. CDR1 and CDR2 from the germline V gene are SGHNT and YENEEA.

This chain uses TRBV18 with TRBJ2-2; possible D gene TRBD1, 6 bases. Germline V lookup: CDR1 KGHSH, CDR2 LQKENI. Trimming took 4 bases from V and 4 from J, leaving 13 bases between them. CDR3 length: 15 residues. The DNA for the CDR3 is TGTGCCAGCTCACAGACAGGCAACCCCACCGGGGAGCTGTTTTTT. Amino acid sequence: CASSQTGNPTGELFF.

J is TRBJ1-2 and V is TRBV19; 10 bases line up with TRBD1. The germline V gene has CDR1 LNHDA and CDR2 SQIVND (reference sequence). Unmatched junction bases numbered 9, after V lost 4 bases and J lost 4 bases. CDR3 length: 16 amino acids. The CDR3 reads CASSSQTGGGGYGYTF. For the CDR3, the DNA is TGTGCCAGTAGTAGCCAGACAGGGGGCGGAGGCTATGGCTACACCTTC.

The chain recombines TRBV28 with TRBJ1-2; 7 bases fit TRBD1. In germline, CDR1 is MDHEN, CDR2 SYDVKM. V gave up 6 bases and J gave up 2 bases; unmatched junction bases: 6. The CDR3 is made up of 14 amino acids. CDR3 DNA: TGTGCCAGCAGACCGGGACAGCAAAACTATGGCTACACCTTC. This translates into CASRPGQQNYGYTF.

V usage is TRBV7-6 and J usage is TRBJ1-1; no reliable D call. V was clipped by 2 bases and J by 6 bases, with 13 bases between them. Germline values: CDR1 SGHVS, CDR2 FNYEAQ. The CDR3 covers 14 residues. The CDR3 region is CASSLSGEPAEAFF. The CDR3 region has the DNA TGTGCCAGCAGCTTATCCGGGGAACCGGCTGAAGCTTTCTTT.

This clone was seen only once. This rearrangement joins TRBV5-5 to TRBJ2-1; 10 bases line up with TRBD2. CDR3 length equals 15 residues. V shed 2 bases, J shed 8 bases, and the junction held 7 bases outside the gene matches. Germline V gene lookup returns CDR1 SGHKS and CDR2 YYEKEE (reference sequence). The CDR3 sequence: CASSFLAGGWDEQFF. As DNA, the CDR3 is TGTGCCAGCAGCTTTTTAGCGGGAGGATGGGATGAGCAGTTCTTC. Using reference TRBV5-5 and TRBJ2-1 for the parts outside the CDR3, the full variable domain is DAGVTQSPTHLIKTRGQQVTLRCSPISGHKSVSWYQQVLGQGPQFIFQYYEKEERGRGNFPDRFSARQFPNYSSELNVNALLLGDSALYLCASSFLAGGWDEQFFGPGTRLTVL.

The J gene is TRBJ2-7, the V gene TRBV7-9, with TRBD2 as a possible D gene (6 bases). V lost 6 bases and J 5 bases, leaving 14 bases between the germline ends. CDR1 and CDR2 from the germline V gene are SEHNR and FQNEAQ (reference sequence). The CDR3 runs to 13 residues. This CDR3 reads CASRMAGRDEQYF. CDR3 DNA sequence: TGTGCCAGCAGAATGGCGGGAAGGGACGAGCAGTACTTC.

The genes are TRBV9 and TRBJ2-1; 12 bases match TRBD2. Per the germline V gene, CDR1 is SGDLS and CDR2 is YYNGEE. J was trimmed by 8 bases and V by 4 bases; bases with no gene match: 10. The CDR3 has 16 residues. CDR3 DNA sequence: TGTGCCAGCAGCTTCCCACTAGCGGGAGGTACATATGAGCAGTTCTTC. It encodes CASSFPLAGGTYEQFF.

The DNA of the CDR3 is TGCGCCAGCAGCCAAGGTTGGAGGCCCAGGGGGGGATGGTTTGAGACCCAGTACTTC. Its translation is CASSQGWRPRGGWFETQYF. The rearrangement uses TRBV4-3 and TRBJ2-5; either TRBD1 or TRBD2 may supply D (7 bases each). Trimming cost V 1 base and J 5 bases, with 26 bases left between them. There are 19 residues in the CDR3. Germline V gene lookup returns CDR1 LGHNA and CDR2 YSLEER.

The chain joins TRBV4-2 to TRBJ1-3; 7 nucleotides agree with TRBD1. The CDR3 is made up of 15 amino acids. CDR1 and CDR2 from the germline V gene are LGHNA and YNFKEQ. V shed 0 bases, J shed 4 bases, and the junction held 3 bases outside the gene matches. CDR3: CASSQEGQLGNTIYF. The CDR3, as DNA: TGTGCCAGCAGCCAAGAGGGACAGCTCGGAAACACCATATATTTT.